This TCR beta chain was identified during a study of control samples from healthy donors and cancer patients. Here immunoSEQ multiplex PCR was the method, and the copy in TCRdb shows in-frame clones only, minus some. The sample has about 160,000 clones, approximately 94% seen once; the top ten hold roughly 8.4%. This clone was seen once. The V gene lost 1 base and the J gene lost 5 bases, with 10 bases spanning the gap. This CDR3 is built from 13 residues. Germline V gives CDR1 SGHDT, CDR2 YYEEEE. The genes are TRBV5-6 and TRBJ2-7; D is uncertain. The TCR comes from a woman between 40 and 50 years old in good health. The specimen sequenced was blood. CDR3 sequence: CASSLIRVHEQYF. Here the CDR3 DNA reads TGTGCCAGCAGCTTGATCAGAGTACACGAGCAGTACTTC. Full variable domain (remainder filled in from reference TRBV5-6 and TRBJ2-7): DAGVTQSPTHLIKTRGQQVTLRCSPKSGHDTVSWYQQALGQGPQFIFQYYEEEERQRGNFPDRFSGHQFPNYSSELNVNALLLGDSALYLCASSLIRVHEQYFGPGTRLTVT.